This passage covers 6 T cell receptor beta chains from one sample sequenced in a study of blood T cell repertoires in COVID-19. Profiling relied on immunoSEQ multiplex PCR, and the TCRdb table lists in-frame clones only, not all of them. The table has 34,000 or so clones, around 87% seen once. The sample was peripheral blood. These receptors all stem from a man between 50 and 59 years old with active or convalescent COVID-19.

The chain employs TRBV19 and TRBJ2-7, with TRBD1 matching 7 bases. With V trimmed by 4 bases and J by 2 bases, 8 bases remained unmatched. The germline V gene encodes CDR1 LNHDA and CDR2 SQIVND (reference sequence). CDR3 length: 15 amino acids. CDR3 DNA sequence: TGTGCCAGTAGTAGACGACAGGGTCTCGCCTACGAGCAGTACTTC. The encoded protein is CASSRRQGLAYEQYF.

V gene TRBV11-2 combines with J gene TRBJ2-5; 7 bases map to TRBD1. Germline V gene lookup returns CDR1 SGHAT and CDR2 FQNNGV. The junction had 14 bases not matched to a gene; V was cut back by 5 bases and J by 5 bases. This CDR3 is built from 16 residues. CDR3 in DNA: TGTGCCAGCAGCCCGAGAGAGGGGGCCAGCCGCGAGACCCAGTACTTC. It translates to CASSPREGASRETQYF.

The V call is TRBV30, the J call TRBJ2-7, with 13 bases matching TRBD2. CDR3 length: 17 residues. Germline CDR1 is GTSNPN and CDR2 is SVGIG (reference sequence). V lost 4 bases to trimming and J lost 3 bases; unmatched junction nucleotides: 12. Written as DNA, the CDR3 is TGTGCCTGGAACCGACGGACTAGCGGGAGTCCCCACTACGAGCAGTACTTC. It is translated as CAWNRRTSGSPHYEQYF.

The chain combines TRBV18 with TRBJ2-2, with TRBD2 matching 10 bases. The CDR3 totals 19 residues. Germline CDR1 and CDR2: KGHSH and LQKENI. V shed 3 bases, J shed 2 bases, and the junction held 12 bases outside the gene matches. CDR3 nucleotide sequence: TGTGCCAGCTCACCCTTCTTGGGGACTAGCGCAAATAACACCGGGGAGCTGTTTTTT. Its translation: CASSPFLGTSANNTGELFF.

The genes are TRBV2 and TRBJ2-2; maybe TRBD2 (5 bases). Per germline, CDR1 SNHLY and CDR2 FYNNEI. CDR3 length: 16 residues. V was shortened by 3 bases and J by 3 bases, with 14 bases between the two germline ends. CDR3 coding DNA: TGTGCCAGCAGTGATTTTTCGCAGAGGGACACCGGGGAGCTGTTTTTT. Residues: CASSDFSQRDTGELFF.

The chain uses TRBV21-1 and TRBJ2-2; no check of the table's D call, TRBD2, against the DNA was made. TRBV21-1 is classified as a pseudogene. The CDR3 is made up of 15 amino acids. The CDR3 reads CASSWGEVRTGELFF. Written as DNA, the CDR3 is TGTGCCAGCAGCTGGGGGGAGGTGAGAACCGGGGAGCTGTTTTTT.